This T cell receptor beta chain was found in a study of cytomegalovirus exposure and HLA in healthy donors. Study-level results: Generally TCR sequences proved uncommon, though certain public TCRs appeared in numerous donors.

Details on this clone: Its antigen remains unknown.

V lost 0 bases and J lost 6, with 12 bases in between. The CDR3 spans 13 residues. Germline V CDR1 and CDR2: GTSNPN, SVGIG (reference sequence). A multiplex PCR was run with 60 Vbeta primers and 13 Jbeta primers. Sequencing used immunoSEQ multiplex PCR; TCRdb keeps in-frame clones, though not all of them. The sample has 95,000 to 150,000 clones; almost 85% are singletons. The rearrangement uses TRBV30 and TRBJ2-7, with D possibly matching TRBD2 (7 bases). The clonotype originates from a woman younger than 35 in good health and CMV-seronegative. Sequencing was done on a sample of PBMCs. The DNA for the CDR3 is TGTGCCTGGAGTGTGGGAGGGGGGCTCGAGCAGTACTTC. Encoded protein: CAWSVGGGLEQYF.